This TCR beta chain emerged from a study of shared clonotypes between healthy human individuals. Study results and caveats: Tissues were not sampled, only blood, and their repertoires likely differ. Enrolling few donors narrowed the genetic and exposure-history diversity that was represented.

With respect to this clone: Its antigen is undetermined.

Healthy adults negative for HIV, lacking recent acute infections or vaccinations, served as donors. All participating donors were Caucasian adults from Nashville, Tennessee. Assay used: immunoSEQ multiplex PCR; TCRdb lists only in-frame clones, some missing. The sample shows fewer than 850,000 clones, roughly 78% of them seen only once. The CDR3 loop spans 13 amino acids. CDR1 and CDR2 from the germline V gene are SEHNR and FQNEAQ (reference sequence). Trimming took 0 bases from V and 6 from J, leaving 9 bases between them. Sequencing input: memory CD4+ T cells sorted from blood. Subset specified: CD45RA-negative fraction. The chain uses TRBV7-9 and TRBJ2-7; tentatively, D is TRBD1 (5 bases). The clonotype was recovered from a woman younger than 45 in good health. CDR3 residues: CASSLAWGGEQYF. The CDR3 nucleotides are TGTGCCAGCAGCTTAGCCTGGGGCGGCGAGCAGTACTTC.